This entry lists 9 T cell receptor beta chains sequenced from one sample in a study of blood T cell repertoires in COVID-19. This table comes from immunoSEQ multiplex PCR, and its TCRdb copy is limited to in-frame clones, with some not included. Among about 230,000 clones listed, 70% to 90% were seen once. Sequencing input: peripheral blood. These receptors were collected from a man between 35 and 55 years old with acute or convalescent COVID-19.

The V call is TRBV5-4, the J call TRBJ1-1; D call uncertain. There are 13 residues in the CDR3. Germline-derived CDR1 and CDR2 are SGHNT and YYREEE (reference sequence). V was clipped by 4 bases and J by 2 bases, with 9 bases between them. The CDR3 sequence is CASSAHTNTEAFF. In DNA, the CDR3 is TGTGCCAGCAGCGCTCATACAAACACTGAAGCTTTCTTT.

The chain combines TRBV7-2 with TRBJ2-7; no definite D call. Germline V gene data show CDR1 as SGHTA and CDR2 as FQGNSA. CDR3 size: 13 residues. V lost 5 bases, J lost 2 bases, and 10 bases lay in between. This CDR3 reads CASSQQVAYEQYF. The CDR3, as DNA: TGTGCCAGCAGCCAGCAGGTTGCCTACGAGCAGTACTTC.

This chain uses TRBV11-2 with TRBJ1-3; 9 bases match TRBD1. Germline CDR1 reads SGHAT; CDR2 reads FQNNGV. J gave up 4 bases and V 4 bases, and 17 bases lay outside the gene matches. The CDR3 has 19 amino acids. CDR3 nucleotides: TGTGCCAGCAGCTCCCTCTTAGGGAGGGACAGGGTAGTGGGAAACACCATATATTTT. Translation gives CASSSLLGRDRVVGNTIYF.

J is TRBJ1-2 and V is TRBV6-6, with D possibly TRBD1 on 6 matching bases. Trimming shortened V by 6 bases and J by 6 bases, and 17 bases separated the two germline ends. The length of the CDR3 is 14 residues. CDR1 and CDR2 from the germline V gene are MNHNY and SVGAGI (reference sequence). Here the CDR3 DNA reads TGTGCCAGCAGCTCGCAGGTGGGGGCGAATGGCTACACCTTC. Translation: CASSSQVGANGYTF.

The table lists this clone with a count of one. The V gene is TRBV5-1, the J gene TRBJ1-3; the D is unclear. The germline V gene has CDR1 SGHRS and CDR2 YFSETQ. Deletions cut 1 base from V and 1 base from J, with 12 bases between. This CDR3 contains 16 residues. The DNA for the CDR3 is TGCGCCAGCAGCTTGTTTTCCGGAGATTCTGGAAACACCATATATTTT. Its translation is CASSLFSGDSGNTIYF.

This clone was picked up one time. The V and J genes are TRBV27 and TRBJ1-2, with D possibly matching TRBD1 (5 bases). From germline, CDR1 is MNHEY and CDR2 SMNVEV (reference sequence). The CDR3 has 14 amino acids. Deletions cut 3 bases from V and 2 bases from J, with 10 bases between. The CDR3 is CASSFRGGNYGYTF. Written as DNA, the CDR3 is TGTGCCAGCAGTTTCCGGGGGGGGAACTATGGCTACACCTTC.

V gene TRBV10-3 combines with J gene TRBJ2-1; 8 nucleotides line up with TRBD2. This CDR3 has 14 residues. The ends lost 6 bases at V and 8 bases at J; junction bases unmatched: 9. CDR1 and CDR2 (germline): ENHRY, SYGVKD. The CDR3 DNA reads TGTGCCATCAGGTCCCTAGCGGGTTACGATGAGCAGTTCTTC. This sequence encodes CAIRSLAGYDEQFF.

V and J are TRBV7-9 and TRBJ1-1; 9 nucleotides align to TRBD1. J lost 2 bases, V lost 4 bases, and 5 bases had no gene match. The germline gives CDR1 SEHNR, CDR2 FQNEAQ (reference sequence). The CDR3 consists of 15 residues. The CDR3 loop is CASSSRQGVNTEAFF. CDR3 bases: TGTGCCAGCAGCTCACGACAGGGGGTAAACACTGAAGCTTTCTTT.

CDR3 in DNA: TGTGCCAGCAGCTTATACGGGGGGGTTAATGAGCAGTTCTTC. Encoded protein: CASSLYGGVNEQFF. V and J are TRBV7-2 and TRBJ2-1, with 8 bases matching TRBD2. The ends lost 2 bases at V and 7 bases at J; junction bases unmatched: 4. The germline CDR1 and CDR2 sequences are SGHTA and FQGNSA. This CDR3 contains 14 residues.